This entry lists 16 T cell receptor beta chains sequenced from one sample in a study of cytomegalovirus exposure and HLA in healthy donors. Produced via immunoSEQ multiplex PCR; TCRdb's table is partial and in-frame only. The data hold 120,000 to 150,000 clones, with approximately 90% observed a single time. Sequencing used PBMCs. These receptor sequences come from a young man in good health and CMV-seronegative.

The gene calls are TRBV6-6 and TRBJ2-5, with 8 nucleotides matching TRBD1. CDR1 MNHNY and CDR2 SVGAGI come from the germline V gene (reference sequence). V dropped 2 bases and J dropped 4; count of bases not matched to a gene: 3. The CDR3 loop spans 14 amino acids. The CDR3: CASSYRQGRETQYF. The CDR3 coding sequence is TGTGCCAGCAGTTACAGACAGGGGAGAGAGACCCAGTACTTC.

The chain recombines TRBV9 with TRBJ2-7; D might be TRBD1 (5 bases). This CDR3 comprises 15 residues. Germline V lookup: CDR1 SGDLS, CDR2 YYNGEE. V lost 2 bases to trimming and J lost 2 bases, with 14 bases between them. The CDR3 DNA is TGTGCCAGCAGCGTCAGCGACAGTCTTACCTACGAGCAGTACTTC. Its protein product is CASSVSDSLTYEQYF.

This clone was counted a single time. This chain uses TRBV5-6 with TRBJ2-1, with a weak D call TRBD2 (5 bases). V was trimmed by 2 bases and J by 6 bases, leaving 15 bases between them. This CDR3 comprises 15 residues. CDR1 is SGHDT, CDR2 YYEEEE, per germline. The chain's CDR3 is CASSFRLLASNEQFF. The CDR3 bases are TGTGCCAGCAGCTTCCGACTCCTAGCCTCCAATGAGCAGTTCTTC.

V gene TRBV5-1 combines with J gene TRBJ2-1; D is possibly TRBD1 (5 bases). This CDR3 has 14 amino acids. Germline-derived CDR1 and CDR2 are SGHRS and YFSETQ. Trimming stripped 0 bases from V and 6 bases from J, with 10 bases between. As DNA, the CDR3 is TGCGCCAGCAGCTTGGGACAGCGAAGCAATGAGCAGTTCTTC. Protein product: CASSLGQRSNEQFF. Drawing the rest from reference TRBV5-1 and TRBJ2-1, the complete variable domain is KAGVTQTPRYLIKTRGQQVTLSCSPISGHRSVSWYQQTPGQGLQFLFEYFSETQRNKGNFPGRFSGRQFSNSRSEMNVSTLELGDSALYLCASSLGQRSNEQFFGPGTRLTVL.

This clone was seen only once. DNA of the CDR3: TGTGCCAGCAGCTTAGTAGGGAGGATTGACGAGCAGTACTTC. It is translated as CASSLVGRIDEQYF. J is TRBJ2-7 and V is TRBV13, with a weak D call TRBD2 (6 bases). Germline CDR1 PRHDT, CDR2 FYEKMQ (reference sequence). The V and J ends lost 1 base and 5 bases respectively, with 12 bases between them. This CDR3 contains 14 residues.

The V and J genes are TRBV7-9 and TRBJ1-2; a weak D match, TRBD1 (5 bases). Germline-derived CDR1 and CDR2 are SEHNR and FQNEAQ (reference sequence). This CDR3 has 14 residues. Between the trimmed V and J ends, which lost 1 base and 4 bases, there was a span of 10 bases. The CDR3 loop is CASSLEEGFYGYTF. The CDR3 region has the DNA TGTGCCAGCAGCTTAGAGGAGGGGTTCTATGGCTACACCTTC.

The CDR3 sequence is CASSEPMSPISNTLHF. CDR3 DNA sequence: TGTGCCAGCAGTGAACCGATGTCCCCCATCTCAAACACCCTCCACTTT. The gene calls are TRBV6-1 and TRBJ1-6, with unresolved D. This CDR3 region has 16 residues. Germline assignment: CDR1 MNHNS and CDR2 SASEGT. Trimming removed 2 bases from V and 14 bases from J, with 22 bases in between.

The chain is built from TRBV9 and TRBJ2-3; no clear D. Between the trimmed V and J ends, which lost 4 bases and 2 bases, there was a span of 11 bases. The CDR3 length is 14 residues. The germline CDR1 and CDR2 sequences are SGDLS and YYNGEE. CDR3 DNA sequence: TGTGCCAGCAGCCCCCTTATGGCCACAGATACGCAGTATTTT. Protein sequence: CASSPLMATDTQYF. The full variable domain, with the rest looked up from reference TRBV9 and TRBJ2-3, is DSGVTQTPKHLITATGQRVTLRCSPRSGDLSVYWYQQSLDQGLQFLIQYYNGEERAKGNILERFSAQQFPDLHSELNLSSLELGDSALYFCASSPLMATDTQYFGPGTRLTVL.

The chain combines TRBV6-5 with TRBJ2-1; D is ambiguous. There are 15 residues in the CDR3. The V gene lost 2 bases and the J gene lost 7 bases, with 15 bases spanning the gap. CDR1 and CDR2 from the germline V gene are MNHEY and SVGAGI. For the CDR3, the DNA is TGTGCCAGCAGTTACAATGGAGCCCCGGGTAATGAGCAGTTCTTC. Residues: CASSYNGAPGNEQFF.

The chain couples TRBV10-3 to TRBJ1-2; D is undetermined. There are 15 residues in the CDR3. Trimming shortened V by 2 bases and J by 4 bases, and 14 bases separated the two germline ends. The germline gives CDR1 ENHRY, CDR2 SYGVKD. In DNA, the CDR3 is TGTGCCATCAGTGAGAGGGAGGGTAGCAGCTATGGCTACACCTTC. Translated, it gives CAISEREGSSYGYTF.

This clone came up once. This rearrangement joins TRBV7-9 to TRBJ2-7, with D possibly being TRBD2 (6 bases). V lost 4 bases and J 7 bases, leaving 14 bases between the germline ends. CDR1 is SEHNR, CDR2 FQNEAQ, per germline (reference sequence). The CDR3 runs to 13 residues. CDR3 bases: TGTGCCAGCAGCTCCACTTCGCGGGGTGAGCAGTACTTC. It encodes CASSSTSRGEQYF.

The gene calls are TRBV5-4 and TRBJ1-1, with 9 bases aligning to TRBD1. CDR1 is SGHNT and CDR2 is YYREEE in the germline V gene (reference sequence). Trimming took 0 bases from V and 1 from J; bases not matched to a gene: 4. CDR3 length: 16 residues. The CDR3 protein is CASSLGTGAWNTEAFF. CDR3 in DNA: TGTGCCAGCAGCTTGGGGACAGGGGCCTGGAACACTGAAGCTTTCTTT.

J is TRBJ2-7 and V is TRBV7-2; maybe TRBD1 (6 bases). This CDR3 is 16 amino acids long. Germline-derived CDR1 and CDR2 are SGHTA and FQGNSA. Trimming cost V 0 bases and J 4 bases, with 16 bases left between them. The chain's CDR3 is CASSLARGRGAYEQYF. CDR3 DNA sequence: TGTGCCAGCAGCTTAGCACGCGGCAGGGGAGCTTACGAGCAGTACTTC. Drawing the rest from reference TRBV7-2 and TRBJ2-7, the complete variable domain is GAGVSQSPSNKVTEKGKDVELRCDPISGHTALYWYRQSLGQGLEFLIYFQGNSAPDKSGLPSDRFSAERTGGSVSTLTIQRTQQEDSAVYLCASSLARGRGAYEQYFGPGTRLTVT.

The chain joins TRBV5-8 to TRBJ1-4, with 11 positions matching TRBD1. Trimming cost V 0 bases and J 7 bases; bases outside gene matches: 2. The germline V gene encodes CDR1 SGHTS and CDR2 YDEGEE. The CDR3 runs 15 residues. CDR3 in amino acids: CASSLGTGGLEKLFF. DNA of the CDR3: TGTGCCAGCAGCTTGGGGACAGGGGGCCTTGAAAAACTGTTTTTT.

The chain joins TRBV18 to TRBJ2-7, with 8 bases matching TRBD1. The CDR3 covers 15 residues. V lost 4 bases to trimming and J lost 2 bases; unmatched junction nucleotides: 7. CDR1 KGHSH and CDR2 LQKENI come from the germline V gene. The CDR3 protein is CASSLRPDRAYEQYF. The CDR3 bases are TGTGCCAGCTCACTACGCCCGGACAGGGCCTACGAGCAGTACTTC.

The chain combines TRBV27 with TRBJ1-1; 8 bases map to TRBD1. The CDR3 covers 15 residues. V gave up 5 bases and J gave up 4 bases; unmatched junction bases: 9. From germline, CDR1 is MNHEY and CDR2 SMNVEV (reference sequence). The CDR3 sequence is CASSRTGFSGTEAFF. The DNA of the CDR3 is TGTGCCAGCAGTCGGACAGGGTTTTCTGGCACTGAAGCTTTCTTT.